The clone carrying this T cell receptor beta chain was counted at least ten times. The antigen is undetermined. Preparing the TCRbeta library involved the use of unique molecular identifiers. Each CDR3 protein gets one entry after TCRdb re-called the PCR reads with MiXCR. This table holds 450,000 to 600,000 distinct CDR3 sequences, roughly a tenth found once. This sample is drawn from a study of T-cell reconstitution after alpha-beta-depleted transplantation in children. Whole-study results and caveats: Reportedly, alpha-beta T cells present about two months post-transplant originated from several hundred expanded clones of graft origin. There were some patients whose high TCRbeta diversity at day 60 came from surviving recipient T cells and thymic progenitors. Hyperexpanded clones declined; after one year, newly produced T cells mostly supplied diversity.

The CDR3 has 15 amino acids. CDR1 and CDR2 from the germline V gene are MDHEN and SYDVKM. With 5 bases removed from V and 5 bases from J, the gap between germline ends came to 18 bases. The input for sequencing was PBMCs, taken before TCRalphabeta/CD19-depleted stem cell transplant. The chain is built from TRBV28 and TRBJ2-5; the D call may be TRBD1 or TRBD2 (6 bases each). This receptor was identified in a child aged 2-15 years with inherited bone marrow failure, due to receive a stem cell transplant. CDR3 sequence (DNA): TGTGCCAGCAGTGCCTACAATGGGGGGCTGGAGACCCAGTACTTC. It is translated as CASSAYNGGLETQYF.